This T cell receptor beta chain was retrieved from a study of CD8+ T cells in alopecia areata. Specimens obtained from alopecia areata patients comprised lesional scalp punch biopsies and peripheral blood. Following extraction, RNA underwent reverse transcription to cDNA, which served as the sequencing template. Measured with immunoSEQ multiplex PCR; TCRdb has only the in-frame clones, and not every one. The table records more than 95,000 clones, more than 35% of them present only once. The J segment lost 8 bases and the V segment lost 4 bases, leaving 23 bases of the junction unmatched. The CDR3 runs 19 residues. The germline gives CDR1 MGHRA, CDR2 YSYEKL.

The sequence derives from a human donor with alopecia areata. Sequencing used CD4+ T cells sorted from blood. The chain is built from TRBV4-1 and TRBJ1-2; 9 bases fit TRBD1. The CDR3 loop is CASSPLPLLRGDRVGGYTF. CDR3 bases: TGCGCCAGCAGCCCCCTGCCGCTACTCCGGGGGGACAGGGTCGGCGGCTACACCTTC.